The 14 T cell receptor beta chains in this list originate from one sample, sequenced in a study of T-cell reconstitution after alpha-beta-depleted transplantation in children. A TCRbeta library incorporating unique molecular identifiers was prepared. Via MiXCR, TCRdb re-called the PCR reads, giving one row per CDR3 protein. The sample consists of about 200,000 distinct CDR3 sequences, roughly 15% of them appearing once. Sequencing was performed on PBMCs from the stem cell graft donor, taken from the stem cell graft. The origin of the receptors is a human donor who donated a stem cell graft to a child with acute lymphoblastic leukemia.

This clonotype was found many times. The chain couples TRBV27 to TRBJ2-7; D remains unclear. The germline gives CDR1 MNHEY, CDR2 SMNVEV (reference sequence). The length of the CDR3 is 9 residues. Trimming took off 10 bases at V and 7 bases at J, with 8 bases between the two ends. The CDR3 region is CANTEEQYF. The CDR3 DNA follows: TGTGCCAATACAGAGGAGCAGTACTTC.

This clonotype was observed at least ten times. The chain carries TRBV10-2 and TRBJ1-1, with 7 bases aligning to TRBD1. CDR1 and CDR2 from the germline V gene are WSHSY and SAAADI. The CDR3 is made up of 15 amino acids. Trimming took 3 bases from V and 0 from J; bases not matched to a gene: 4. This CDR3 is CASSDLGQLNTEAFF. In DNA, the CDR3 is TGCGCCAGCAGTGACTTGGGACAGTTGAACACTGAAGCTTTCTTT.

This clonotype appeared many times. V usage is TRBV5-1 and J usage is TRBJ1-4; possibly TRBD1 for D (6 bases). The V gene's germline CDR1 is SGHRS and CDR2 YFSETQ. V lost 2 bases and J 6 bases, leaving 26 bases between the germline ends. This CDR3 region has 19 residues. CDR3: CASSFGGHFSGVFDEKLFF. DNA of the CDR3: TGCGCCAGCAGCTTCGGGGGACATTTTTCGGGCGTATTTGATGAAAAACTGTTTTTT.

This clonotype was seen many times. The V call is TRBV4-1, the J call TRBJ1-2, with D unclear. The CDR3 has 16 residues. Germline CDR1 is MGHRA and CDR2 is YSYEKL. The V end lost 1 base, the J end lost 2 bases, and 14 bases lay between the germline ends. The CDR3 DNA reads TGCGCCAGCAGCCAAGTGGCCCCACGGAGAAACTATGGCTACACCTTC. Residues: CASSQVAPRRNYGYTF.

About this clonotype itself: Being one base from a much bigger clone, this may be a read error. The V call is TRBV9, the J call TRBJ2-5, with unresolved D. Germline V gives CDR1 SGDLS, CDR2 YYNGEE. This CDR3 contains 11 residues. V was trimmed by 0 bases and J by 3 bases, leaving 0 bases between them. As DNA, the CDR3 is TGTGCCAGCAGCGTAGAAGAGACCCAGTACTTC. Protein product: CASSVEETQYF.

The table lists this clonotype with many counts. V is TRBV29-1 and J is TRBJ2-2; the D gene could be TRBD1 or TRBD2 (5 bases each). V dropped 6 bases and J dropped 6 bases, with 11 bases sitting between them. CDR1 is SQVTM, CDR2 ANQGSEA, per germline. The CDR3 runs to 12 residues. The CDR3 sequence: CSVRGDPGELFF. CDR3 DNA sequence: TGCAGCGTCCGTGGGGACCCCGGGGAGCTGTTTTTT.

As to this clonotype: A much larger clone differs by one base, so this may be a read error. This chain joins TRBV5-1 and TRBJ2-4; 9 nucleotides align to TRBD1. Germline V lookup: CDR1 SGHRS, CDR2 YFSETQ. The V and J ends lost 0 bases and 12 bases, in that order; junction bases with no gene match: 7. This CDR3 has 14 amino acids. This CDR3 is CASSLAGQGSGQYF. The CDR3 region has the DNA TGCGCCAGCAGCTTGGCCGGACAGGGGTCGGGTCAGTACTTC.

The V call is TRBV28, the J call TRBJ2-1, with TRBD2 matching 8 bases. Germline lookup yields CDR1 MDHEN and CDR2 SYDVKM. V shed 6 bases, J shed 4 bases, and the junction held 5 bases outside the gene matches. This CDR3 contains 14 residues. The CDR3 loop reads CASRSGSLYNEQFF. CDR3 coding DNA: TGTGCCAGCAGGAGCGGGAGTTTATACAATGAGCAGTTCTTC.

This clonotype came up many times. This chain links TRBV4-2 with TRBJ1-2, with 7 bases that match TRBD1. The length of the CDR3 is 15 residues. Trimming cost V 0 bases and J 5 bases; bases outside gene matches: 6. Germline V gene lookup returns CDR1 LGHNA and CDR2 YNFKEQ. The CDR3: CASSQEGDRFYGYTF. CDR3 sequence (DNA): TGTGCCAGCAGCCAAGAGGGGGACAGATTTTATGGCTACACCTTC.

In this sample, this clonotype turned up many times. The J gene is TRBJ1-2, the V gene TRBV12-3 or TRBV12-4; tentative D call: TRBD1 (6 bases). This CDR3 contains 13 residues. The V gene lost 2 bases and the J gene lost 8 bases, with 12 bases spanning the gap. The CDR3 protein is CASSLRDTRGYTF. In nucleotides, the CDR3 is TGTGCCAGCAGTTTACGGGACACGCGAGGCTACACCTTC.

This clonotype was detected many times. The CDR3 coding sequence is TGCGCCAGCAGCCAACCGGACGCGGGGCTTCGGCAGTTCTTC. Residues: CASSQPDAGLRQFF. The J gene is TRBJ2-1, the V gene TRBV4-1; D may be TRBD2 (6 bases). CDR3 length: 14 residues. Germline V gene sequence: CDR1 MGHRA, CDR2 YSYEKL. The V end was cut by 2 bases, the J end by 12 bases, with 17 bases between.

The table lists this clonotype with many counts. This chain links TRBV11-2 with TRBJ2-7; the match to TRBD1 covers 7 bases. With 1 base clipped from V and 4 bases from J, the junction kept 4 bases outside the gene matches. CDR3 size: 14 residues. Germline lookup yields CDR1 SGHAT and CDR2 FQNNGV. CDR3 DNA: TGTGCCAGCAGCTTAGCCCGACAGGGATACGAGCAGTACTTC. This gives the protein CASSLARQGYEQYF.

This clonotype was counted many times. This rearrangement joins TRBV20-1 to TRBJ1-2, with TRBD1 matching over 8 bases. The V and J ends lost 5 bases and 3 bases, in that order; junction bases with no gene match: 5. This CDR3 spans 13 amino acids. In germline, CDR1 is DFQATT, CDR2 SNEGSKA (reference sequence). The CDR3 nucleotides read TGCAGTGCTGGACGACAGGGGTACTATGGCTACACCTTC. This translates into CSAGRQGYYGYTF.

The CDR3 is CSARDTDRYQETQYF. CDR3 coding DNA: TGCAGTGCTAGAGATACTGACCGGTACCAAGAGACCCAGTACTTC. The chain is built from TRBV20-1 and TRBJ2-5; D is ambiguous. The CDR3 covers 15 residues. Between the trimmed V and J ends, which lost 0 bases and 0 bases, there was a span of 11 bases. Germline CDR1 and CDR2: DFQATT and SNEGSKA (reference sequence).